The rows below give T cell receptor beta chains drawn from one sample of a study of spatial heterogeneity in lung cancer. TCRdb used MiXCR to reprocess the 5' RACE reads, holding one entry per CDR3 protein. The sample includes tens of thousands of distinct CDR3 sequences, about 5% seen only once; the top ten take around 25%. The sample in question was PBMCs, obtained at surgery. Every receptor here comes from a female donor with early-stage non-small cell lung cancer. The CDR3 runs from the conserved cysteine through the conserved F or W. D genes are given only for firm matches. A row's size may be missing; if present it is once, few, many or a size class.

v_call	j_call	d_call	clone_size	cdr3_aa	cdr3_nt
TRBV7-8	TRBJ2-2	.	.	CASSPSVRPGTGELFF	TGTGCCAGCAGCCCCTCGGTGAGACCGGGGACCGGGGAGCTGTTTTTT
TRBV18	TRBJ2-7	.	few	CASSPPSRTYEQYF	TGTGCCAGCTCACCACCGTCCAGGACCTACGAGCAGTACTTC
TRBV6-2/TRBV6-3	TRBJ2-3	.	many	CASTHGDGTDTQYF	TGTGCCAGCACACACGGAGACGGCACAGATACGCAGTATTTT
TRBV5-1	TRBJ2-5	.	many	CASSLAVRNPRGQTQYF	TGCGCCAGCAGCTTGGCAGTGAGGAACCCCCGTGGACAGACCCAGTACTTC
TRBV6-5	TRBJ2-7	.	many	CASSYSTAPQLEQYF	TGTGCCAGCAGTTACTCGACGGCTCCTCAGCTCGAGCAGTACTTC
TRBV9	TRBJ1-6	TRBD1	many	CASSVEGDSSYNSPLHF	TGTGCCAGCAGCGTAGAAGGGGACAGCTCCTATAATTCACCCCTCCACTTT
TRBV7-2	TRBJ2-2	.	many	CASSPSPWDAANTGELFF	TGTGCCAGCAGCCCGAGCCCTTGGGACGCTGCGAACACCGGGGAGCTGTTTTTT
TRBV20-1	TRBJ1-6	.	many	CSASDRFDSPLHF	TGCAGTGCTTCGGACAGATTTGATTCACCCCTCCACTTT
TRBV12-3/TRBV12-4	TRBJ1-2	.	many	CASSPMRLNYGYTF	TGTGCCAGCAGTCCCATGCGTCTTAACTATGGCTACACCTTC
TRBV10-3	TRBJ2-5	.	medium-sized	CAISDLPGSQETQYF	TGTGCCATCAGTGATTTGCCGGGAAGCCAAGAGACCCAGTACTTC
TRBV11-3	TRBJ2-5	TRBD2	many	CASSLDGTSQETQYF	TGTGCCAGCAGCTTAGATGGGACTAGCCAAGAGACCCAGTACTTC
TRBV3-1	TRBJ2-2	TRBD2	many	CASSRSGTNTGELFF	TGTGCCAGCAGCCGCAGCGGGACGAACACCGGGGAGCTGTTTTTT
TRBV20-1	TRBJ2-1	TRBD2	.	CSAPLAGTSYNEQFF	TGCAGTGCTCCTTTAGCGGGGACCTCCTACAATGAGCAGTTCTTC
TRBV28	TRBJ2-7	.	many	CASSSGGQFYFEQYF	TGTGCCAGCAGTTCGGGCGGACAGTTTTACTTCGAGCAGTACTTC
TRBV5-4	TRBJ1-4	TRBD1	many	CASSQDRGDGKLFF	TGTGCCAGCAGCCAGGACAGGGGGGACGGAAAACTGTTTTTT
TRBV19	TRBJ1-2	.	many	CASSNLRYYGYTF	TGTGCCAGTAGTAACCTCCGATACTATGGCTACACCTTC
TRBV5-1	TRBJ1-1	.	many	CASSLLGPNTEAFF	TGCGCCAGCAGCTTACTGGGACCGAACACTGAAGCTTTCTTT
TRBV28	TRBJ2-7	.	many	CASSLSLSYEQYF	TGTGCCAGCAGTTTATCGTTATCCTACGAGCAGTACTTC
TRBV7-2	TRBJ2-4	TRBD2	.	CASITLREGAKNIQYF	TGTGCCAGCATCACACTCAGGGAGGGAGCCAAAAACATTCAGTACTTC
TRBV9	TRBJ2-7	.	many	CASSYWVEDEQYF	TGTGCCAGCAGTTATTGGGTAGAAGACGAGCAGTACTTC
TRBV7-6	TRBJ2-7	.	few	CASSSSSQGSEQYF	TGTGCCAGCAGCTCCAGCTCCCAGGGTTCCGAGCAGTACTTC
TRBV11-1	TRBJ1-2	.	many	CASSLTSGYGYTF	TGTGCCAGCAGTTTAACCTCAGGATATGGCTACACCTTC